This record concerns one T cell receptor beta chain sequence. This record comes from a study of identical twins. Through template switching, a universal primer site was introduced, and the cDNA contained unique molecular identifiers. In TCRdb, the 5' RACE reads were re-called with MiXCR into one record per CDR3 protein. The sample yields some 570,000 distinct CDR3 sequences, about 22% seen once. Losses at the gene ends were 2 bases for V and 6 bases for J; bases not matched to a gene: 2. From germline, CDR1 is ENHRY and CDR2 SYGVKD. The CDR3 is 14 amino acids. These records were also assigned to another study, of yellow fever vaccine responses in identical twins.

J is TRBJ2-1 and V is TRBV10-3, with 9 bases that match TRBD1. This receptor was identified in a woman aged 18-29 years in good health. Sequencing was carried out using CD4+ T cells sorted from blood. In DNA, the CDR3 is TGTGCCATCAGTGAGAGGACAGGGGTCAATGAGCAGTTCTTC. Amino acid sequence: CAISERTGVNEQFF.